This T cell receptor (beta chain) was identified during a study of identical twins. It was template switching that added a universal primer site, and there were unique molecular identifiers on the cDNA. MiXCR, run by TCRdb on the 5' RACE reads, gives a single entry per CDR3 protein. The top ten hold 1.6% of the sample, which has fewer than 650,000 distinct CDR3 sequences, roughly 7.1% seen once. The same data also contributed to another study, on yellow fever vaccine responses in identical twins.

Input material: PBMCs. This receptor was taken from a woman in her late teens or twenties in good health.

This CDR3 is CASSLRGTGLFEKLFF. CDR3 nucleotide sequence: TGTGCCAGCAGTTTAAGGGGGACAGGGCTTTTTGAAAAACTGTTTTTT. The chain links TRBV12-3 or TRBV12-4 to TRBJ1-4; the match to TRBD1 covers 9 bases. J was trimmed by 7 bases and V by 2 bases; bases with no gene match: 8. The CDR3 is made up of 16 amino acids.